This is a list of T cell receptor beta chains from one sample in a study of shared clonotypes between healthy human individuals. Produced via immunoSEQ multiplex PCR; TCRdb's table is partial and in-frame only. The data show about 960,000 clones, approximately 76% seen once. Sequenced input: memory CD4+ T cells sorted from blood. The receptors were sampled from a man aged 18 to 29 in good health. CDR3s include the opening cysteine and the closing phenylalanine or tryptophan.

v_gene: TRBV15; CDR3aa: CATSRDRQINYNSPLHF
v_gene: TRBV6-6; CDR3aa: CASSYPEKGGGEQYF
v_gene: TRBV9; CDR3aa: CASSVQGTQETQYF
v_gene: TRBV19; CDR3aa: CASSMKAGYNYEQYF
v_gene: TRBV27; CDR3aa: CASSTGTGANVLTF
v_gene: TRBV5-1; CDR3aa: CASSLELARGNSPLHF
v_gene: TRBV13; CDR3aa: CASSFDRGEAFF
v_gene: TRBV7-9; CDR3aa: CASSSEGNEKLFF
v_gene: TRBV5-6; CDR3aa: CASSAHLRNRANYGYTF
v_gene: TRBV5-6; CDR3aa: CASSFAQGVNEQYF
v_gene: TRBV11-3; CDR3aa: CASSRAYQETQYF
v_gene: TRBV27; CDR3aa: CATSPWRTGDFQETQYF
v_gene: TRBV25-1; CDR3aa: CASSDHKGTYEQYF
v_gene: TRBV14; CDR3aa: CASSQGSVIETQYF
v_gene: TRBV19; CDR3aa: CASSPGVADTQYF
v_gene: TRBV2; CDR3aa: CASSPVSGGTIYF
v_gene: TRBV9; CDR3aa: CASSVEGRDNSPLHF
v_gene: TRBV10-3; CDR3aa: CAISEPRDSGANIQYF
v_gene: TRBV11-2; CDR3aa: CASSLGLNNEQFF
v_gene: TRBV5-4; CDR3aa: CASRTGNGVTEAFF
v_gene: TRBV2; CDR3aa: CASSLTGSNEKLFF
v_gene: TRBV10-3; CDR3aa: CAIRPFSSSGNTIYF
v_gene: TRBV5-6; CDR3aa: CASSLDSGYGNEQFF